This T cell receptor beta chain is from a study of T cells in Graves' hyperthyroidism and ophthalmopathy. Regions amplified from RNA transcripts were the TCR beta CDR3 regions. A first-round RT-PCR of the TCR CDR3 used the HTBI primer set. One entry per CDR3 protein, called by TCRdb with MiXCR from the multiplex PCR reads. The table has some 500,000 distinct CDR3 sequences, roughly 15% seen once; the top ten hold approximately 32%. Orbital computed tomography, thyroid ultrasound, serum thyroxine and TRAb, and clinical symptoms together informed the diagnoses. This clonotype originated in a woman aged 25 to 39 with Graves' ophthalmopathy. Input material: blood.

Here the CDR3 DNA reads TGTGCCAGCACCAATGGCGGCGCTACGCAGTATTTT. Encoded protein: CASTNGGATQYF. The rearrangement links TRBV6-2 or TRBV6-3 to TRBJ2-3; D gene unclear. Germline V gene data show CDR1 as MNHEY and CDR2 as SVGEGT. CDR3 size: 12 residues. The ends were cut back, 7 bases at V and 8 bases at J, with 13 bases in the middle.